These 18 T cell receptor beta chains came from one sample sequenced in a study of long-term antiretroviral therapy in people with HIV. The libraries were made with immunoSEQ v3.0 at survey level. Produced via immunoSEQ multiplex PCR; TCRdb's table is partial and in-frame only. The table has tens of thousands of clones, roughly 81% seen once. Sequencing used unsorted PBMCs, obtained 2.8 years before starting antiretroviral therapy. Receptor source: a woman in her twenties or thirties with HIV.

CDR3 sequence: CASRTGTGGNQPQHF. The CDR3 DNA is TGTGCCAGCAGGACCGGGACAGGGGGCAATCAGCCCCAGCATTTT. This chain links TRBV6-5 with TRBJ1-5; 10 nucleotides align to TRBD1. After removal of 6 bases from V and 2 bases from J, the junction contained 4 bases not matched to a gene. This CDR3 comprises 15 residues. The germline gives CDR1 MNHEY, CDR2 SVGAGI.

The chain employs TRBV4-2 and TRBJ1-2, with unresolved D. In germline, CDR1 is LGHNA, CDR2 YNFKEQ. This CDR3 is built from 15 residues. Trimming shortened V by 1 base and J by 4 bases, and 13 bases separated the two germline ends. CDR3 nucleotide sequence: TGTGCCAGCAGCCAAGGAGTCGGTAACCTCTATGGCTACACCTTC. Amino acid sequence: CASSQGVGNLYGYTF.

The chain joins TRBV6-4 to TRBJ2-6; D uncertain. Germline V gene sequence: CDR1 MRHNA, CDR2 SNTAGT. The CDR3 sequence is 16 residues long. Deletions cut 0 bases from V and 0 bases from J, with 6 bases between. The CDR3 region is CASSDSTTSGANVLTF. The CDR3, as DNA: TGTGCCAGCAGTGACTCGACCACCTCTGGGGCCAACGTCCTGACTTTC.

This clone has a single count. This chain uses TRBV5-1 with TRBJ2-1; 10 positions agree with TRBD2. J gave up 0 bases and V 5 bases, and 11 bases lay outside the gene matches. This CDR3 region has 18 residues. Germline assignment: CDR1 SGHRS and CDR2 YFSETQ. In nucleotides, the CDR3 is TGCGCCAGCAGTCCCAGCGGGGGGGCCTTATCCTCCTACAATGAGCAGTTCTTC. Protein: CASSPSGGALSSYNEQFF.

This clone was picked up a small number of times. The chain carries TRBV6-6 and TRBJ2-2; the D is unclear. Germline V gene data show CDR1 as MNHNY and CDR2 as SVGAGI (reference sequence). This CDR3 spans 11 amino acids. The V and J ends lost 8 bases and 5 bases respectively, with 6 bases between them. The CDR3 bases are TGTGCCAGCGGAATGACCGGGGAGCTGTTTTTT. Protein: CASGMTGELFF.

The table lists this clone with a count of one. This rearrangement joins TRBV2 to TRBJ1-1; D may be TRBD1 (5 bases). Germline-derived CDR1 and CDR2 are SNHLY and FYNNEI. This CDR3 spans 16 amino acids. Trimming took off 3 bases at V and 5 bases at J, with 19 bases between the two ends. The CDR3 DNA reads TGTGCCAGCAGTGAGGACACGGCACGAAAGGGGACTGAAGCTTTCTTT. It is translated as CASSEDTARKGTEAFF. The variable domain in full, with the rest retrieved from reference TRBV2 and TRBJ1-1, is EPEVTQTPSHQVTQMGQEVILRCVPISNHLYFYWYRQILGQKVEFLVSFYNNEISEKSEIFDDQFSVERPDGSNFTLKIRSTKLEDSAMYFCASSEDTARKGTEAFFGQGTRLTVV.

The genes are TRBV6-1 and TRBJ1-1, with no clear D. Trimming took off 2 bases at V and 3 bases at J, with 7 bases between the two ends. Germline values: CDR1 MNHNS, CDR2 SASEGT. The CDR3 covers 13 residues. The CDR3 DNA is TGTGCCAGCAGTGAACCGGGTGACACTGAAGCTTTCTTT. This encodes CASSEPGDTEAFF.

This clone was seen a few times. The chain recombines TRBV29-1 with TRBJ1-6; the D is unclear. Germline loops: CDR1 SQVTM, CDR2 ANQGSEA. V was trimmed by 5 bases and J by 8 bases, leaving 16 bases between them. The CDR3 runs to 14 residues. CDR3 sequence: CSVQAQEGYSPLHF. The CDR3 bases are TGCAGCGTTCAGGCTCAGGAAGGGTATTCACCCCTCCACTTT.

The rearrangement links TRBV12-5 to TRBJ2-5; tentative D call: TRBD1 (6 bases). Germline V gene lookup returns CDR1 LGHNT and CDR2 FRNRAP. V was trimmed by 0 bases and J by 3 bases, leaving 20 bases between them. This CDR3 comprises 18 residues. This chain's CDR3 is CASGLVQGSGPDEETQYF. The CDR3 DNA reads TGTGCTAGTGGTTTGGTACAGGGATCGGGGCCGGATGAAGAGACCCAGTACTTC.

V usage is TRBV7-8 and J usage is TRBJ1-1; no reliable D call. Germline CDR1 and CDR2: SGHVS and FQNEAQ. Deletions cut 3 bases from V and 2 bases from J, with 16 bases between. The CDR3 spans 16 residues. The CDR3 spells CASSFPPSIANTEAFF. CDR3 coding DNA: TGTGCCAGCAGCTTTCCACCTAGTATCGCAAACACTGAAGCTTTCTTT.

V and J are TRBV7-9 and TRBJ1-1; D remains unclear. Trimming cost V 1 base and J 4 bases, with 7 bases left between them. Per germline, CDR1 SEHNR and CDR2 FQNEAQ (reference sequence). The CDR3 has 13 amino acids. The CDR3 is CASSLEARTEAFF. The CDR3 region has the DNA TGTGCCAGCAGCTTAGAGGCCCGCACTGAAGCTTTCTTT.

This chain links TRBV5-1 with TRBJ2-2; D assignment may be TRBD1 or TRBD2 (5 bases each). Germline V gene data show CDR1 as SGHRS and CDR2 as YFSETQ. Deletions cut 9 bases from V and 0 bases from J, with 15 bases between. The CDR3 is 15 residues long. Here the CDR3 DNA reads TGCGCCACAGGAAGGGACGTGACGAACACCGGGGAGCTGTTTTTT. It is translated as CATGRDVTNTGELFF. The entire variable domain, with the rest obtained from reference TRBV5-1 and TRBJ2-2, is as follows: KAGVTQTPRYLIKTRGQQVTLSCSPISGHRSVSWYQQTPGQGLQFLFEYFSETQRNKGNFPGRFSGRQFSNSRSEMNVSTLELGDSALYLCATGRDVTNTGELFFGEGSRLTVL.

The rearrangement joins TRBV19 to TRBJ1-5; TRBD1 is a possible D gene (5 bases). From germline, CDR1 is LNHDA and CDR2 SQIVND (reference sequence). This CDR3 contains 17 residues. Trimming cost V 3 bases and J 0 bases, with 15 bases left between them. CDR3 DNA: TGTGCCAGTAGTATTGGGGCAGGGCCCCATAGCAATCAGCCCCAGCATTTT. It yields the protein CASSIGAGPHSNQPQHF.

V is TRBV10-3 and J is TRBJ2-3; tentative D call: TRBD1 (5 bases). The CDR3 is 13 residues long. Germline V gene sequence: CDR1 ENHRY, CDR2 SYGVKD. V was shortened by 8 bases and J by 6 bases, with 15 bases between the two germline ends. CDR3 bases: TGTGCCATCGGGGCACGGGCTTGGGATACGCAGTATTTT. Amino acids: CAIGARAWDTQYF.

For the CDR3, the DNA is TGTGCCAGCAGCTCAGACAGCTACACCGGGGAGCTGTTTTTT. Encoded protein: CASSSDSYTGELFF. The chain is built from TRBV7-2 and TRBJ2-2; D is possibly TRBD1 (5 bases). With 4 bases removed from V and 3 bases from J, the gap between germline ends came to 9 bases. Germline lookup yields CDR1 SGHTA and CDR2 FQGNSA. The CDR3 is made up of 14 amino acids.

The V gene is TRBV15, the J gene TRBJ2-7; D is possibly TRBD2 (6 bases). Deletions cut 11 bases from V and 7 bases from J, with 24 bases between. The CDR3 has 14 amino acids. CDR1 is LNHNV, CDR2 YYDKDF, per germline (reference sequence). In DNA, the CDR3 is TGTGCCCCCGGCGGGGCGAGGTTGGTCTCGGAGCAGTACGTC. This sequence encodes CAPGGARLVSEQYV.

This clone was seen only once. This chain joins TRBV7-9 and TRBJ2-1; no reliable D call. The CDR3 length is 16 residues. V lost 1 base and J lost 0, with 10 bases in between. Per germline, CDR1 SEHNR and CDR2 FQNEAQ (reference sequence). The CDR3 region is CASSLETYRSYNEQFF. CDR3 DNA: TGTGCCAGCAGCTTAGAGACTTATCGCTCCTACAATGAGCAGTTCTTC.

This chain's CDR3 is CASSQEALGSYRAEQYF. In nucleotides, the CDR3 is TGTGCCAGCAGCCAAGAAGCCCTTGGGAGCTACCGGGCCGAGCAGTACTTC. J is TRBJ2-7 and V is TRBV4-2, with D maybe TRBD2 (5 bases). The germline CDR1 and CDR2 sequences are LGHNA and YNFKEQ. This CDR3 spans 17 amino acids. V was clipped by 0 bases and J by 6 bases, with 21 bases between them.